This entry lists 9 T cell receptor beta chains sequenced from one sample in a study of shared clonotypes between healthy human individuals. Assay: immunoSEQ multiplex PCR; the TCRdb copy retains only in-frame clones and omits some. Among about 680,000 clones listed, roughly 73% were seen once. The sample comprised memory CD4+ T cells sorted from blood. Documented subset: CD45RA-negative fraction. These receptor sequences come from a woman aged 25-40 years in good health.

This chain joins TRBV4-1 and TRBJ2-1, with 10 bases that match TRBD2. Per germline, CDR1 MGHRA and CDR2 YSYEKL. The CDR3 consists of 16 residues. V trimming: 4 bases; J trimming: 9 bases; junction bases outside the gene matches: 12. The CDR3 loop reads CASSRVLLAGAVEQFF. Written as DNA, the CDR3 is TGCGCCAGCAGCCGGGTCCTTCTAGCGGGAGCGGTTGAGCAGTTCTTC.

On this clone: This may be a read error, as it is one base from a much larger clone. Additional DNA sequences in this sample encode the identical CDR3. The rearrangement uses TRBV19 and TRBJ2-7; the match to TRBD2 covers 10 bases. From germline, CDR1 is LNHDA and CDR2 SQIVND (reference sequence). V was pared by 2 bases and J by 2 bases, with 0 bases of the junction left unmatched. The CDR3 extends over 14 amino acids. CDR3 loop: CASSITSGTYEQYF. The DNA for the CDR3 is TGTGCCAGTAGTATAACTAGCGGGACCTACGAGCAGTACTTC.

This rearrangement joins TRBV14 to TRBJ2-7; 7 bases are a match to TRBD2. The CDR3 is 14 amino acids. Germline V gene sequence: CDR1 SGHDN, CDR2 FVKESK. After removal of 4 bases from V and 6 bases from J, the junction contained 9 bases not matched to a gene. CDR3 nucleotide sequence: TGTGCCAGCAGCCGGAGGACTAGATCGGTCGAGCAGTACTTC. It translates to CASSRRTRSVEQYF.

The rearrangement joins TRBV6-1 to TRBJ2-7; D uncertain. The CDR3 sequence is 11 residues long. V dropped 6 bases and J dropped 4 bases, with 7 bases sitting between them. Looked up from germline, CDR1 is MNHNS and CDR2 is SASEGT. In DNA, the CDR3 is TGTGCCAGCAGCCTGGGTTACGAGCAGTACTTC. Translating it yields CASSLGYEQYF.

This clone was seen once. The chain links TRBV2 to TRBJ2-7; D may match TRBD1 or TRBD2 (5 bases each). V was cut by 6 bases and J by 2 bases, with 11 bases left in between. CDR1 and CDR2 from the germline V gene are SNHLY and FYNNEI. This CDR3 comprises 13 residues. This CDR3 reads CASSIGTAYEQYF. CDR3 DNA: TGTGCCAGCAGCATAGGGACCGCCTACGAGCAGTACTTC.

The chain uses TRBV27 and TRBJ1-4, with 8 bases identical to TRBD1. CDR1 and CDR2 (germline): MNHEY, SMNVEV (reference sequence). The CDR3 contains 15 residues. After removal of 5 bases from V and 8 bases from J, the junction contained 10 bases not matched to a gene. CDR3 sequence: CASSREQGVGEKLFF. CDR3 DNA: TGTGCCAGCAGTCGCGAACAGGGGGTAGGAGAAAAACTGTTTTTT.

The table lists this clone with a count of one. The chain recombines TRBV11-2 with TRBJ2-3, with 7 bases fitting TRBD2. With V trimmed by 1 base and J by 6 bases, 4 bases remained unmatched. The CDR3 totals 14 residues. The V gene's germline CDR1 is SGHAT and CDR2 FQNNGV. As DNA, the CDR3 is TGTGCCAGCAGCTTAGGGCTAGCGGCGGATACGCAGTATTTT. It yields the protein CASSLGLAADTQYF. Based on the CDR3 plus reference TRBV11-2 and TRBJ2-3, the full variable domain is EAGVAQSPRYKIIEKRQSVAFWCNPISGHATLYWYQQILGQGPKLLIQFQNNGVVDDSQLPKDRFSAERLKGVDSTLKIQPAKLEDSAVYLCASSLGLAADTQYFGPGTRLTVL.

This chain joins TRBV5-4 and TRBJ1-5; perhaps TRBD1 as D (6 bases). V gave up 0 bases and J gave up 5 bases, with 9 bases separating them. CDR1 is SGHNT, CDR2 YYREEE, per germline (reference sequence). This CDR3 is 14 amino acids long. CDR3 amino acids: CASSLVPGDQPQHF. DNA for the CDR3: TGTGCCAGCAGCTTGGTGCCAGGGGATCAGCCCCAGCATTTT.

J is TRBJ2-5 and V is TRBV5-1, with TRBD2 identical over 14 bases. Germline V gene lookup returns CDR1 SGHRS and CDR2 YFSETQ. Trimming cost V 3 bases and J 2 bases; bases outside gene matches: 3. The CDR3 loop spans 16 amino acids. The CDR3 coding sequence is TGCGCCAGCAGCTCGGGACTAGCGGGGGAGCAAGAGACCCAGTACTTC. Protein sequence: CASSSGLAGEQETQYF. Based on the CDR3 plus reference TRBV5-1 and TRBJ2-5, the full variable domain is KAGVTQTPRYLIKTRGQQVTLSCSPISGHRSVSWYQQTPGQGLQFLFEYFSETQRNKGNFPGRFSGRQFSNSRSEMNVSTLELGDSALYLCASSSGLAGEQETQYFGPGTRLLVL.